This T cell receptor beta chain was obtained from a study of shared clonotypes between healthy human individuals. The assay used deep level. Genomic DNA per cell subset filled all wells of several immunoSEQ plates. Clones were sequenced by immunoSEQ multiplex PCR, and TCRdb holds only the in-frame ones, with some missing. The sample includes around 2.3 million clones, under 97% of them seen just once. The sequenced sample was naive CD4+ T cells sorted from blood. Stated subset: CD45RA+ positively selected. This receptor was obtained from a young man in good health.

CDR3 DNA sequence: TGTGCCAGCAGCGACCCTCCACAGCTCACTGAAGCTTTCTTT. This encodes CASSDPPQLTEAFF. The genes are TRBV6-5 and TRBJ1-1, with unresolved D. Germline V CDR1 and CDR2: MNHEY, SVGAGI. V lost 6 bases and J 4 bases, leaving 15 bases between the germline ends. The CDR3 runs 14 residues.